The T cell receptor (beta chain) described here comes from a study of regulatory T cells in long-lasting Graves disease. The time point is: persistent/refractory GD, antithyroid drugs over 5 years with positive TRAb. PBMC RNA served as the TCR library source. This clonotype was seen repeatedly, ten times or more. Germline V gene data show CDR1 as DFQATT and CDR2 as SNEGSKA (reference sequence). The V and J ends lost 6 bases and 5 bases, in that order; junction bases with no gene match: 10. The CDR3 runs 14 residues. Libraries of TCR beta came from iRepertoire HTBI primers plus Arm-PCR of CDR3 regions. Each CDR3 protein gets one entry after TCRdb re-called the multiplex PCR reads with MiXCR. The sample has around 400,000 distinct CDR3 sequences, around a quarter seen once.

The clonotype originates from a female donor with Graves disease. V is TRBV20-1 and J is TRBJ2-5; TRBD1 agrees at 9 bases. The specimen was peripheral blood mononuclear cells (PBMCs), collected when the disease was refractory, from a patient treated with antithyroid drugs. The CDR3 region has the DNA TGCAGTGCGGGGCGGGACAGGGAGTATGAGACCCAGTACTTC. Its translation: CSAGRDREYETQYF.